Each of the 9 T cell receptor beta chains below was sequenced from the same sample in a study of neurological immune-mediated disorders. TCRdb re-derived calls from the 5' RACE reads in MiXCR, one entry per CDR3 protein. The table lists about 40,000 distinct CDR3 sequences, around an eighth of them singletons. Sequenced sample: PBMCs. The receptors were sampled from a woman in her 50s with HTLV-1-associated myelopathy (HAM/TSP).

This clonotype has at least ten counts. The rearrangement uses TRBV27 and TRBJ1-3, with 9 bases matching TRBD1. This CDR3 region has 16 residues. J lost 0 bases, V lost 5 bases, and 5 bases had no gene match. Germline V gives CDR1 MNHEY, CDR2 SMNVEV (reference sequence). The CDR3 region has the DNA TGTGCCAGCAGTGTCACAGGGGGCTTCTCTGGAAACACCATATATTTT. This encodes CASSVTGGFSGNTIYF.

This clonotype showed up many times. This sequence joins TRBV25-1 and TRBJ2-2; D not resolved. Germline V CDR1 and CDR2: MGHDK, SYGVNS. V was trimmed by 3 bases and J by 1 base, leaving 6 bases between them. CDR3 length: 14 residues. The CDR3 loop is CASSDSLNTGELFF. In DNA form, the CDR3 reads TGTGCCAGCAGTGACAGCCTGAACACCGGGGAGCTGTTTTTT.

This clonotype was observed once. This chain uses TRBV20-1 with TRBJ2-3; no reliable D call. This CDR3 is 13 amino acids long. Looked up from germline, CDR1 is DFQATT and CDR2 is SNEGSKA (reference sequence). CDR3 sequence reads: CSPRAWNTDTQYF. The CDR3 nucleotides are TGCAGCCCCCGGGCGTGGAATACAGATACGCAGTATTTT.

There are many counts of this clonotype. V is TRBV6-2 or TRBV6-3 and J is TRBJ2-7; D unclear. V lost 0 bases to trimming and J lost 6 bases, with 12 bases between them. This CDR3 spans 14 amino acids. CDR1 is MNHEY, CDR2 SVGEGT, per germline. The CDR3 nucleotides read TGTGCCAGCAGTTACTCGGGCGGACCTGGCGAGCAGTACTTC. This sequence encodes CASSYSGGPGEQYF.

This clonotype was seen ten or more times. The rearrangement links TRBV3-1 to TRBJ1-1, with 7 bases that match TRBD1. Germline assignment: CDR1 LGHDT and CDR2 YNNKEL (reference sequence). The CDR3 contains 15 residues. The V and J ends lost 6 bases and 2 bases, in that order; junction bases with no gene match: 9. Written as DNA, the CDR3 is TGTGCCAGCAGAACCGGGACAGAAACCAACACTGAAGCTTTCTTT. Protein: CASRTGTETNTEAFF.

This clonotype appeared many times. The chain has TRBV12-3 or TRBV12-4 and TRBJ1-1; 7 positions agree with TRBD1. The length of the CDR3 is 15 residues. Trimming took 4 bases from V and 6 from J; bases not matched to a gene: 11. CDR3 in DNA: TGTGCCAGCAGTTCGCAGGGGGGCGGATTACCTGAAGCTTTCTTT. Protein product: CASSSQGGGLPEAFF.

This clonotype was counted at least ten times. In DNA, the CDR3 is TGTGCCAGCAGCTTAGCGCCGGGACTGACGCTCAACTATGGCTACACCTTC. Translating it yields CASSLAPGLTLNYGYTF. This chain uses TRBV7-2 with TRBJ1-2, with D possibly TRBD1 on 5 matching bases. This CDR3 has 17 residues. Germline V gene data show CDR1 as SGHTA and CDR2 as FQGNSA. Trimming shortened V by 0 bases and J by 2 bases, and 16 bases separated the two germline ends. Filled out from reference TRBV7-2 and TRBJ1-2, the complete variable domain reads GAGVSQSPSNKVTEKGKDVELRCDPISGHTALYWYRQSLGQGLEFLIYFQGNSAPDKSGLPSDRFSAERTGGSVSTLTIQRTQQEDSAVYLCASSLAPGLTLNYGYTFGSGTRLTVV.

This clonotype was observed many times. V gene TRBV9 combines with J gene TRBJ2-2; 12 bases line up with TRBD2. The CDR3 sequence is 14 residues long. V lost 9 bases, J lost 3 bases, and 3 bases stayed unmatched. Germline V gene lookup returns CDR1 SGDLS and CDR2 YYNGEE. The CDR3 DNA reads TGTGCCACCCGACTAGCGGGGGACACCGGGGAGCTGTTTTTT. It yields the protein CATRLAGDTGELFF. The entire variable domain, with the rest obtained from reference TRBV9 and TRBJ2-2, is as follows: DSGVTQTPKHLITATGQRVTLRCSPRSGDLSVYWYQQSLDQGLQFLIQYYNGEERAKGNILERFSAQQFPDLHSELNLSSLELGDSALYFCATRLAGDTGELFFGEGSRLTVL.

This clonotype was detected ten times or more. The V gene is TRBV2, the J gene TRBJ1-1, with no clear D. Deletions cut 4 bases from V and 0 bases from J, with 15 bases between. This CDR3 has 16 amino acids. The germline V gene has CDR1 SNHLY and CDR2 FYNNEI. The CDR3 nucleotides are TGTGCCAGCAGTGGAGTATCGGTAGGGCTGAACACTGAAGCTTTCTTT. Protein sequence: CASSGVSVGLNTEAFF.